This entry lists 31 T cell receptor beta chains sequenced from one sample in a study of identical twins. MiXCR, run by TCRdb on the 5' RACE reads, gives a single entry per CDR3 protein. The table has around 530,000 distinct CDR3 sequences, roughly 15% seen once. These same records also appear under a second study, on yellow fever vaccine responses in identical twins.

The sample taken for sequencing was CD4+ T cells sorted from blood. These receptor sequences come from a woman aged 18 to 35 in good health.

This clonotype has just a few counts. This chain connects TRBV3-1 to TRBJ2-3, with 9 bases matching TRBD1. The CDR3 is 16 amino acids. V gave up 4 bases and J gave up 5 bases; unmatched junction bases: 10. From germline, CDR1 is LGHDT and CDR2 YNNKEL (reference sequence). The CDR3 bases are TGTGCCAGCAGCCTTACCCGGGACAGGGTTAGAGATACGCAGTATTTT. Its translation is CASSLTRDRVRDTQYF.

This clonotype was found a few times. This chain joins TRBV5-6 and TRBJ2-7, with D perhaps assigned TRBD1 or TRBD2 (5 bases each). The CDR3 is 13 residues long. The V gene's germline CDR1 is SGHDT and CDR2 YYEEEE. V lost 5 bases and J lost 0, with 9 bases in between. The DNA for the CDR3 is TGTGCCAGCAGTGCCGGGACCTCCTACGAGCAGTACGTC. Protein: CASSAGTSYEQYV.

The rearrangement uses TRBV27 and TRBJ2-2; D remains unclear. The V end lost 4 bases, the J end lost 2 bases, and 11 bases lay between the germline ends. This CDR3 spans 15 amino acids. Germline V gene sequence: CDR1 MNHEY, CDR2 SMNVEV (reference sequence). CDR3 loop: CASSSLEGNTGELFF. The CDR3 bases are TGTGCCAGCAGTTCACTGGAAGGCAACACCGGGGAGCTGTTTTTT.

The chain is built from TRBV29-1 and TRBJ2-7; 13 positions agree with TRBD2. The CDR3 has 16 residues. The V gene end was trimmed by 6 bases and the J gene end by 1 base; junction bases not matched to a gene: 9. Germline V CDR1 and CDR2: SQVTM, ANQGSEA. The CDR3 DNA follows: TGCAGCGTCCTCCCCCGGACTAGCGGGAGTTCCTACGAGCAGTACTTC. Protein: CSVLPRTSGSSYEQYF.

The chain recombines TRBV27 with TRBJ2-4; 12 nucleotides match TRBD2. Germline lookup yields CDR1 MNHEY and CDR2 SMNVEV (reference sequence). V shed 6 bases and J 0 bases; nucleotides not matched to a gene: 6. The CDR3 sequence is 17 residues long. As DNA, the CDR3 is TGTGCCAGCAGCGGACTAGCGGGGCCTCTAGCCAAAAACATTCAGTACTTC. Translation gives CASSGLAGPLAKNIQYF.

The table lists this clonotype with a few counts. The chain couples TRBV2 to TRBJ2-5, with D unclear. The germline V gene encodes CDR1 SNHLY and CDR2 FYNNEI. Trimming stripped 6 bases from V and 5 bases from J, with 10 bases between. This CDR3 spans 12 amino acids. The CDR3 sequence is CASRIGFETQYF. CDR3 bases: TGTGCCAGCAGAATAGGATTTGAGACCCAGTACTTC.

Turning to this clonotype: A junction boundary mismatches the germline segment, possibly from a read error. The chain employs TRBV12-3 or TRBV12-4 and TRBJ2-1; 16 nucleotides agree with TRBD2. This CDR3 spans 18 amino acids. The CDR3 spells CTSSLAGTSGRVYNEQFF. The CDR3 bases are TGTACCAGCAGTTTAGCAGGGACTAGCGGGAGGGTATACAACGAGCAGTTCTTC.

This clonotype was seen ten or more times. V usage is TRBV5-1 and J usage is TRBJ2-5; maybe TRBD2 (5 bases). The CDR3 has 14 residues. The germline CDR1 and CDR2 sequences are SGHRS and YFSETQ. Trimming stripped 2 bases from V and 4 bases from J, with 12 bases between. The CDR3 reads CASSFLLDGETQYF. Written as DNA, the CDR3 is TGCGCCAGCAGCTTCCTACTAGATGGAGAGACCCAGTACTTC.

V is TRBV27 and J is TRBJ2-7; D is unclear. Germline assignment: CDR1 MNHEY and CDR2 SMNVEV (reference sequence). CDR3 length: 13 amino acids. V was pared by 4 bases and J by 2 bases, with 9 bases between. CDR3 in DNA: TGTGCCAGCAGTTCCTCGGAGACCTACGAGCAGTACTTC. As protein: CASSSSETYEQYF.

This clonotype has at least ten counts. The J gene is TRBJ2-7, the V gene TRBV12-3 or TRBV12-4; D might be TRBD2 (6 bases). This CDR3 contains 13 residues. V was pared by 8 bases and J by 1 base, with 12 bases between. DNA of the CDR3: TGTGCCAGCCAGAGCGGGTCTTCCTACGAGCAGTACTTC. This translates into CASQSGSSYEQYF.

This clonotype has more than one count but fewer than ten. This chain links TRBV12-3 or TRBV12-4 with TRBJ2-5; D is possibly TRBD1 or TRBD2 (5 bases each). The CDR3 contains 13 residues. V was trimmed by 7 bases and J by 5 bases, leaving 14 bases between them. DNA for the CDR3: TGTGCCAGCACACCGGGGACGACGGAGACCCAGTACTTC. Translated: CASTPGTTETQYF.

V and J are TRBV12-3 or TRBV12-4 and TRBJ2-1, with D possibly matching TRBD1 (6 bases). CDR3 length: 19 residues. V lost 4 bases and J 0 bases, leaving 22 bases between the germline ends. The CDR3 DNA follows: TGTGCCAGCAGTTCCCGCAACCGGCAGGGGCCCGGCTCCTACAATGAGCAGTTCTTC. It translates to CASSSRNRQGPGSYNEQFF.

There are a few counts of this clonotype. This chain connects TRBV2 to TRBJ2-2, with TRBD2 identical over 12 bases. The V gene end was trimmed by 4 bases and the J gene end by 6 bases; junction bases not matched to a gene: 0. The V gene's germline CDR1 is SNHLY and CDR2 FYNNEI. CDR3 length: 14 amino acids. CDR3: CASSASGGAGELFF. In DNA, the CDR3 is TGTGCCAGCAGTGCTAGCGGGGGGGCCGGGGAGCTGTTTTTT. The full variable domain, its missing parts supplied by reference TRBV2 and TRBJ2-2, is EPEVTQTPSHQVTQMGQEVILRCVPISNHLYFYWYRQILGQKVEFLVSFYNNEISEKSEIFDDQFSVERPDGSNFTLKIRSTKLEDSAMYFCASSASGGAGELFFGEGSRLTVL.

V is TRBV7-9 and J is TRBJ2-5; 7 nucleotides align to TRBD2. Trimming at V came to 8 bases and at J to 5 bases, leaving 11 bases not matched to a gene. Germline CDR1 reads SEHNR; CDR2 reads FQNEAQ (reference sequence). This CDR3 spans 14 amino acids. The DNA of the CDR3 is TGTGCCAGCGCCCCCCTTTGGGGGGGGGAGACCCAGTACTTC. This encodes CASAPLWGGETQYF.

This clonotype was recorded once. This chain connects TRBV27 to TRBJ2-3; 15 nucleotides agree with TRBD2. Germline-derived CDR1 and CDR2 are MNHEY and SMNVEV (reference sequence). V trimming: 5 bases; J trimming: 5 bases; junction bases outside the gene matches: 8. This CDR3 comprises 17 residues. CDR3 nucleotide sequence: TGTGCCAGCAGTGTCTCGTTGGGACTAGCGGGGGGAGATACGCAGTATTTT. Amino acid sequence: CASSVSLGLAGGDTQYF.

CDR3 coding DNA: TGTGCCAGCAGGAGGGACAGTAGTAATGAAGCTTTCTTT. It is translated as CASRRDSSNEAFF. The chain recombines TRBV2 with TRBJ1-1, with 7 bases fitting TRBD1. The J segment lost 7 bases and the V segment lost 6 bases, leaving 8 bases of the junction unmatched. Germline V gives CDR1 SNHLY, CDR2 FYNNEI. The CDR3 runs 13 residues. Full variable domain (rest looked up from reference TRBV2 and TRBJ1-1): EPEVTQTPSHQVTQMGQEVILRCVPISNHLYFYWYRQILGQKVEFLVSFYNNEISEKSEIFDDQFSVERPDGSNFTLKIRSTKLEDSAMYFCASRRDSSNEAFFGQGTRLTVV.

In its sample, this clonotype was seen many times. The chain is built from TRBV12-3 or TRBV12-4 and TRBJ2-1; 10 bases align to TRBD2. CDR3 length equals 15 residues. V lost 5 bases, J lost 3 bases, and 4 bases stayed unmatched. The CDR3 bases are TGTGCCAGCAGTCAAGCGGGAGGGCTCTACAATGAGCAGTTCTTC. Protein product: CASSQAGGLYNEQFF.

The CDR3 loop is CASSSEPKAGRNTQYF. The CDR3 nucleotides read TGTGCCAGCAGTTCCGAACCCAAGGCGGGCAGGAATACGCAGTATTTT. The J gene is TRBJ2-3, the V gene TRBV27, with D perhaps TRBD2 (5 bases). This CDR3 is 16 amino acids long. From germline, CDR1 is MNHEY and CDR2 SMNVEV (reference sequence). Trimming shortened V by 4 bases and J by 7 bases, and 21 bases separated the two germline ends.

The sample holds a few counts of this clonotype. V and J are TRBV25-1 and TRBJ2-7, with D maybe TRBD1 (5 bases). Trimming cost V 1 base and J 3 bases, with 10 bases left between them. The CDR3 consists of 14 residues. Germline CDR1 MGHDK, CDR2 SYGVNS. CDR3 nucleotides: TGTGCCAGCAGTGAATCAAACAGGTTCTACGAGCAGTACTTC. Protein sequence: CASSESNRFYEQYF.

V usage is TRBV20-1 and J usage is TRBJ2-7, with 13 nucleotides matching TRBD2. V lost 4 bases to trimming and J lost 4 bases; unmatched junction nucleotides: 4. Germline V lookup: CDR1 DFQATT, CDR2 SNEGSKA (reference sequence). The CDR3 sequence is 14 residues long. This CDR3 is CSATRTSGSYEQYF. The CDR3 DNA reads TGCAGTGCTACCCGGACTAGCGGGAGTTACGAGCAGTACTTC.

The chain combines TRBV12-3 or TRBV12-4 with TRBJ2-2; 9 bases match TRBD2. This CDR3 has 15 residues. The trim removed 5 bases at V and 5 bases at J, leaving 6 bases unmatched. The CDR3 region is CASSPGLASTGELFF. Here the CDR3 DNA reads TGTGCCAGCAGTCCCGGACTAGCGTCGACCGGGGAGCTGTTTTTT.

This clonotype was observed at least ten times. CDR3 in amino acids: CASSKSSGNTIYF. The CDR3 nucleotides read TGTGCCAGCAGTAAGAGCTCTGGAAACACCATATATTTT. The chain uses TRBV12-3 or TRBV12-4 and TRBJ1-3, with D unresolved. There are 13 residues in the CDR3. Trimming stripped 5 bases from V and 0 bases from J, with 5 bases between.

This clonotype was detected only a few times. The V and J genes are TRBV4-1 and TRBJ2-2, with TRBD1 matching over 8 bases. The germline CDR1 and CDR2 sequences are MGHRA and YSYEKL. V dropped 1 base and J dropped 7; count of bases not matched to a gene: 5. This CDR3 has 15 residues. In DNA form, the CDR3 reads TGCGCCAGCAGCCAAGTCAGGGGGCGCATCGGGGAGCTGTTTTTT. As protein: CASSQVRGRIGELFF.

This clonotype showed up just a few times. Compared with germline, one end of the junction differs, possibly owing to a read error. The V and J genes are TRBV4-2 and TRBJ2-2; 8 positions agree with TRBD2. This CDR3 spans 13 amino acids. CDR1 is LGHNA and CDR2 is YNFKEQ in the germline V gene. The CDR3 bases are TGTGCCATCAGCCCGGGGGGGGCCGGGGAGCTGTTTTTT. Its protein product is CAISPGGAGELFF.

This clonotype was recorded a few times. This rearrangement joins TRBV5-1 to TRBJ1-6, with TRBD1 as a possible D gene (6 bases). The CDR3 length is 14 residues. CDR1 SGHRS and CDR2 YFSETQ come from the germline V gene. Trimming removed 5 bases from V and 7 bases from J, with 13 bases in between. The CDR3 protein is CASRRQDSNSPLHF. As DNA, the CDR3 is TGCGCCAGCAGGCGACAGGATAGCAATTCACCCCTCCACTTT.

V usage is TRBV5-1 and J usage is TRBJ2-3, with a possible D match to TRBD2 (6 bases). CDR1 and CDR2 (germline): SGHRS, YFSETQ. The CDR3 sequence is 15 residues long. V lost 0 bases to trimming and J lost 2 bases, with 10 bases between them. CDR3 coding DNA: TGCGCCAGCAGCTTGGCGGGGGACCCCACAGATACGCAGTATTTT. This translates into CASSLAGDPTDTQYF. Full variable domain (outside the CDR3, taken from reference TRBV5-1 and TRBJ2-3): KAGVTQTPRYLIKTRGQQVTLSCSPISGHRSVSWYQQTPGQGLQFLFEYFSETQRNKGNFPGRFSGRQFSNSRSEMNVSTLELGDSALYLCASSLAGDPTDTQYFGPGTRLTVL.

This chain connects TRBV5-1 to TRBJ1-1, with D tentatively TRBD1 (5 bases). CDR3 length: 15 amino acids. CDR1 and CDR2 from the germline V gene are SGHRS and YFSETQ. V lost 4 bases and J 1 base, leaving 14 bases between the germline ends. CDR3 in DNA: TGCGCCAGCAGCACTCTGGGACGTTCGAACACTGAAGCTTTCTTT. It is translated as CASSTLGRSNTEAFF.

This clonotype was seen a handful of times. The CDR3 protein is CASSERRGVRDEQFF. DNA of the CDR3: TGTGCCAGCAGTGAGAGGCGGGGGGTTAGGGATGAGCAGTTCTTC. This chain connects TRBV2 to TRBJ2-1; 8 nucleotides align to TRBD2. Looked up from germline, CDR1 is SNHLY and CDR2 is FYNNEI. This CDR3 comprises 15 residues. V was clipped by 3 bases and J by 8 bases; unmatched bases: 9. Supplemented by reference TRBV2 and TRBJ2-1, the full variable domain reads EPEVTQTPSHQVTQMGQEVILRCVPISNHLYFYWYRQILGQKVEFLVSFYNNEISEKSEIFDDQFSVERPDGSNFTLKIRSTKLEDSAMYFCASSERRGVRDEQFFGPGTRLTVL.

The chain employs TRBV7-6 and TRBJ2-3; 14 positions agree with TRBD2. Looked up from germline, CDR1 is SGHVS and CDR2 is FNYEAQ. Germline trimming cut 3 bases from V and 1 base from J; bases unmatched to any gene: 6. CDR3 length equals 18 residues. The CDR3 bases are TGTGCCAGCAGCTTGGACCCGGGACTAGCGGGGGGCACAGATACGCAGTATTTT. Its translation: CASSLDPGLAGGTDTQYF.

The genes are TRBV28 and TRBJ2-5; the match to TRBD2 covers 8 bases. V was pared by 11 bases and J by 4 bases, with 9 bases of the junction left unmatched. Germline V gene sequence: CDR1 MDHEN, CDR2 SYDVKM. The CDR3 consists of 13 residues. CDR3 protein: CASRTGGLETQYF. In DNA, the CDR3 is TGTGCCTCCCGAACGGGGGGGCTAGAGACCCAGTACTTC.

This clonotype has a handful of counts. This chain uses TRBV6-1 with TRBJ1-5; no reliable D call. V lost 3 bases, J lost 5 bases, and 14 bases lay in between. This CDR3 is built from 15 residues. Per the germline V gene, CDR1 is MNHNS and CDR2 is SASEGT. The CDR3 protein is CASSERSYGDQPQHF. The CDR3 bases are TGTGCCAGCAGTGAGCGAAGTTATGGTGATCAGCCCCAGCATTTT.